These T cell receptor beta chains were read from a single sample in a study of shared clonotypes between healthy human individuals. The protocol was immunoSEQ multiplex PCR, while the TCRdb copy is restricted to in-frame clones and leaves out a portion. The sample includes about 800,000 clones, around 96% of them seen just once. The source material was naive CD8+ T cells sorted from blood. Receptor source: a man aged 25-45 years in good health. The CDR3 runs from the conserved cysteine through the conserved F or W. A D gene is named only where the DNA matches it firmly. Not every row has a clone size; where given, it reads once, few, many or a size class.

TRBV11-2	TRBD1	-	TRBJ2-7	TGTGCCAGCAGCTCCGCCGGGACAGCCTCCTACGAGCAGTACTTC	CASSSAGTASYEQYF
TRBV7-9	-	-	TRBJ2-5	TGTGCCACCCACAGAGGGGGAGAGACCCAGTACTTC	CATHRGGETQYF
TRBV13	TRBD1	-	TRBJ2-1	TGTGCCAGCACCGCTCGGGACAGATACAATGAGCAGTTCTTC	CASTARDRYNEQFF
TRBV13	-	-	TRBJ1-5	TGTGCCAGCAGCTACGAACGGCAGCCCCAGCATTTT	CASSYERQPQHF
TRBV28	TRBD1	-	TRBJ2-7	TGTGCCAGCACCCCCTTCCCGGGACAGGGGGCCCACGAGCAGTACTTC	CASTPFPGQGAHEQYF
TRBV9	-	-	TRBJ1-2	TGTGCCAGCAGCGCTACCGTGACGGATAACTATGGCTACACCTTC	CASSATVTDNYGYTF
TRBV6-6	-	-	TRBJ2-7	TGTGCCAGCAGTTACAACACCGAAGCCTACGAGCAGTACTTC	CASSYNTEAYEQYF
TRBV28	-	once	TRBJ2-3	TGTGCCAGCAGGCCGATTCAGGGTGATACGCAGTATTTT	CASRPIQGDTQYF
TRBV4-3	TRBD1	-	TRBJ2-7	TGCGCCAGCAGCCTCGGGACAGGGGGCTCCTACGAGCAGTACTTC	CASSLGTGGSYEQYF
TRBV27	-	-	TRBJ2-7	TGTGCCAGCGCCGAGACAGACAGATACGAGCAGTACTTC	CASAETDRYEQYF
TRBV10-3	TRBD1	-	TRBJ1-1	TGTGCCATCGGGGACAGGGGTAGCACTGAAGCTTTCTTT	CAIGDRGSTEAFF
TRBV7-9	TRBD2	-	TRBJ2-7	TGTGCCAGCAGCCCGGCGCTAGCGGGAGGACGCTACGAGCAGTACTTC	CASSPALAGGRYEQYF
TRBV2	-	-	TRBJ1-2	TGTGCCAGCAGTGAAATCGGGGCGCTTGGCTACACCTTC	CASSEIGALGYTF
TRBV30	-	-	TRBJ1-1	TGTGCCTGGAGTGTGGCGGGCACTGAAGCTTTCTTT	CAWSVAGTEAFF
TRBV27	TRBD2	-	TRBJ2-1	TGTGCCAGCACCTCTTCGACTAGCGGCTACTACAATGAGCAGTTCTTC	CASTSSTSGYYNEQFF
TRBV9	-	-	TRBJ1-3	TGTGCCAGCAGCGCGGAAGGGGGATCTGGAAACACCATATATTTT	CASSAEGGSGNTIYF
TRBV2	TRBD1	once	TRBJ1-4	TGTGCCAGCAGGGGCGGGGACAGGGGTGAAAAACTGTTTTTT	CASRGGDRGEKLFF
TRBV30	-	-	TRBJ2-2	TGTGCCGGGCCGAACAGCACCGGGGAGCTGTTTTTT	CAGPNSTGELFF
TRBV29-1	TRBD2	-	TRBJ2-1	TGCAGCGTTGACCCGTTACTAGCGGGAGGATCCCATGAGCAGTTCTTC	CSVDPLLAGGSHEQFF
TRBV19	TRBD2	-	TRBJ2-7	TGTGCCAGTAGCCCTACTAGCGGGAGGGCCGTTGAGGGCTACGAGCAGTACTTC	CASSPTSGRAVEGYEQYF
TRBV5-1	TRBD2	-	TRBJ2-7	TGCGCCAGCAGCTTGGGGACTAGCGGGATCAAGCAGTACTTC	CASSLGTSGIKQYF